This TCR beta chain comes out of a study of shared clonotypes between healthy human individuals (dated by TCRdb to 2018 to 2020). In terms of the full investigation: The cohort comprised two women and three men aged 18 to 49 years. Leukapheresis yielded between about 0.8 and 8.9 billion PBMCs per donor. Blood TCR repertoires of five healthy adults were deeply sequenced to estimate repertoire size and the extent of clonotype sharing between individuals. To increase sequencing depth and limit assay-specific biases, different laboratories used diverse techniques to prepare libraries and sequence TCR repertoires. For each donor, CD4 naive and CD4 memory were each run on three plates, CD8 naive on two plates, and CD8 memory on one plate. The full study reports these points: Because the study included only a small number of donors, the genetic and exposure-history diversity represented was limited. About 4.5% of naive CD4, more than 3% of naive CD8, 2.3% of memory CD4, and roughly 0.4% of memory CD8 clonotypes were shared across several donors. Pairwise subsampling led to the expectation that sequencing depth would affect the degree of clonotype sharing among donors. Sampling was restricted to blood, and TCR repertoires in tissues likely differ from the TCR repertoires found in blood. Compared with non-shared clonotypes, the clonotypes found in all four sorted-subset donors had higher generation probabilities. Naive subsets generally had larger estimated clonotype richness than memory subsets did. Even with the large sequencing depth, rarefaction of the sorted-subset datasets indicated that sequencing was incomplete.

Using the deep immunoSEQ assay, multiplex PCR amplified TCR CDR3 regions from genomic DNA. Extracted genomic DNA from each cell subset was distributed evenly across all wells of several immunoSEQ 96-well plates, and each plate was treated as a replicate. Each replicate PCR for sorted subsets received about 220 ng genomic DNA, equal to roughly 30,000 T cell genomes. The purified libraries were quantified using a Qubit 3.0 fluorometer, sized with a Bioanalyzer 2100, and then quantified again using the KAPA Library Quantification kit. A separate single-read 150-cycle Illumina NextSeq 550 flow cell was used to sequence each immunoSEQ 96-well plate. The paper's data handling went like this. Because only junctional sequences without quality scores were contained in the immunoSEQ output, filtering matching that applied to full-length reads could not be performed. To assign V/J genes and CDR3, sequences were annotated using PyIR, a Python wrapper for IgBLAST v1.9, with IMGT germline references. Any read was removed if the V/J assignment was weak (E-value above 1e-6), the CDR3 was missing, or the read contained stop codons, out-of-frame junctions, or ambiguous translated residues. A V3J clonotype was defined by an identical inferred V gene, J gene, and CDR3 amino acid sequence. Percentage overlap between repertoires was calculated by dividing the number of shared unique clonotypes by the size of the smaller repertoire. RTK rarefaction, the Chao1 estimator, and Recon v2.1 estimates of unobserved clonotypes were used to assess repertoire richness. Generation probabilities were computed with OLGA for all TCRbeta clonotypes obtained by the gDNA method from four donors. This immuneACCESS table, as held by TCRdb, lists in-frame sequences with V and J called but not all clones. Of the missing ones, under half trace to an unresolved V gene in checked studies; the others have no known cause. V and J calls and clone size are copied from that table; D and trimming were computed from the DNA. For this sample there are a few million clones; over 85% appear just once. Over 0.12% of the sample is taken by the ten largest.

The donors were healthy, HIV-negative adults who had no recently reported acute infections or vaccinations. All donors were Caucasian adults living in Nashville, Tennessee, USA. CD4+ T cells were enriched by magnetic negative selection; naive cells were then positively selected on CD45RA, and the negative fraction formed the memory subset. Blood was collected by leukapheresis, and PBMCs were isolated by Ficoll-Histopaque density gradient centrifugation and then cryopreserved in liquid nitrogen vapor phase. Analytical flow cytometry was used to check the purity and quantity of every magnetically sorted T cell population. Genomic DNA was isolated from each sorted fraction and quantified by UV absorbance on a Nanodrop 2000c. Of note for this clone: Its antigen is unknown. The record has no base qualities; no much larger clone is one base away.

Sequencing input: naive CD4+ T cells sorted from blood. According to the study, the label for this sample's cell subset or site signals: CD45RA+ positively selected. The receptor was derived from a man between 18 and 35 years old in good health.

At the DNA level, the sequence is TGCGCCAGCAGACGCCGCGGAAGCTTATCTAGCACAGATACGCAGTATTTT. Protein translation: CASRRRGSLSSTDTQYF. The sequence is built from TRBV5-1 and TRBJ2-3; there is no confident call for the D gene. Spanning cysteine to phenylalanine, the CDR3 consists of 17 amino acids. The retained sequence is limited to the CDR3, 51 bases, with the frame set at the first base. V gives up 5 bases and J gives up 0 bases, and the segment between their germline ends measures 19 bases. CDR1 and CDR2 were assigned from the germline V gene as SGHRS and YFSETQ.